The table lists the clone carrying this T cell receptor beta chain with a few counts. What it binds is unknown. Amplification of TCR beta CDR3 regions was performed using RNA transcripts as template. The HTBI set primed first-round TCR CDR3 RT-PCR. One entry per CDR3 protein, called by TCRdb with MiXCR from the multiplex PCR reads. The sample consists of hundreds of thousands of distinct CDR3 sequences, roughly 20% of them appearing once. Uncontrolled infection, other autoimmune disease, pregnancy or lactation led to exclusion. V dropped 1 base and J dropped 4 bases, with 13 bases sitting between them. Germline assignment: CDR1 SGHAT and CDR2 FQNNGV. The CDR3 covers 15 residues. These data originate in a study of T cells in Graves' hyperthyroidism and ophthalmopathy. General observations from the study: The model foresaw ophthalmopathy a median approximately 6.1 months prior to onset.

This chain links TRBV11-2 with TRBJ1-2, with D maybe TRBD1 (6 bases). This clonotype was obtained from a man aged 25-40 years with Graves' ophthalmopathy. The sequencing input was blood. The CDR3 is CASSLVGDIFYGYTF. The CDR3 coding sequence is TGTGCCAGCAGCTTAGTAGGGGACATCTTCTATGGCTACACCTTC.